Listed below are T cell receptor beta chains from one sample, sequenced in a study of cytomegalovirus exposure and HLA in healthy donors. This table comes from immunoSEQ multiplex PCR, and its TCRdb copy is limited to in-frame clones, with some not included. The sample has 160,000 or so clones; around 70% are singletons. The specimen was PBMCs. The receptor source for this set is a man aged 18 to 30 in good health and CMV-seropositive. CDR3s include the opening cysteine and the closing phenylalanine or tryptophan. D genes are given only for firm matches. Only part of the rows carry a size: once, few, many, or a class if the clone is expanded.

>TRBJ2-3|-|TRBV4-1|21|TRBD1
CASSQDWYPGQGQIITDTQYF
TGCGCCAGCAGCCAAGATTGGTACCCTGGACAGGGCCAGATCATTACAGATACGCAGTATTTT
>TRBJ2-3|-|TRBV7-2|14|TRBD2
CASTGWGGSDTQYF
TGTGCCAGCACCGGCTGGGGGGGTTCAGATACGCAGTATTTT
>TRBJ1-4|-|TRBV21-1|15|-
CASSPLRGEREKLFF
TGTGCCAGCAGCCCCCTCAGGGGTGAGCGAGAAAAACTGTTTTTT
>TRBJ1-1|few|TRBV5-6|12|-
CASSQDRSEAFF
TGTGCCAGCAGCCAAGACAGGAGTGAAGCTTTCTTT
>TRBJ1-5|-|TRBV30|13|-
CAWSSEGVQPQHF
TGTGCCTGGAGTTCGGAGGGTGTTCAGCCCCAGCATTTT
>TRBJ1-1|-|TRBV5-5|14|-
CASSLAAGRTEAFF
TGTGCCAGCAGCTTGGCGGCAGGGAGGACTGAAGCTTTCTTT
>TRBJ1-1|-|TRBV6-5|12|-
CVLYRVDTEAFF
TGTGTACTTTACCGGGTGGACACTGAAGCTTTCTTT
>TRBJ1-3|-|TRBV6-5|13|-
CASSPNNGNTIYF
TGTGCCAGCAGTCCGAACAATGGAAACACCATATATTTT
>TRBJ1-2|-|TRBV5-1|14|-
CASSLRQENYGYTF
TGCGCCAGCAGCTTGAGACAGGAAAACTATGGCTACACCTTC
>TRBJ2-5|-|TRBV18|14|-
CASSPGGAQETQYF
TGTGCCAGCTCACCAGGGGGGGCCCAAGAGACCCAGTACTTC
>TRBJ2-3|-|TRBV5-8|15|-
CASRRQVEFTDTQYF
TGTGCCAGCAGAAGACAGGTCGAGTTCACAGATACGCAGTATTTT
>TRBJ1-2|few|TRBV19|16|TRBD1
CASSIPGGRLRGLYTF
TGTGCCAGTAGTATACCCGGGGGACGGTTAAGGGGGCTCTACACCTTC
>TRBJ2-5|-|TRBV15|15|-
CATSRGGRGQETQYF
TGTGCCACCAGCAGAGGGGGCAGGGGTCAGGAGACCCAGTACTTC
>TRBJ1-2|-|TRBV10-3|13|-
CAISESSESLTAF
TGTGCCATCAGTGAGTCAAGCGAGAGCCTTACGGCCTTC
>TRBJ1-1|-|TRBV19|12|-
CASSIQGTEAFF
TGTGCCAGTAGTATTCAGGGAACTGAAGCTTTCTTT
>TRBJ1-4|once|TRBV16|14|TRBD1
CASSLGGGLEKLFF
TGTGCCAGCAGCCTAGGAGGGGGCCTTGAAAAACTGTTTTTT
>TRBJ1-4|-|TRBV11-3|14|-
CASSSLRMRGKLFF
TGTGCCAGCAGCTCCCTCCGGATGCGGGGGAAACTGTTTTTT
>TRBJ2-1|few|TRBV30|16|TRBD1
CAWRHPGQIAYNEQFF
TGTGCCTGGAGGCACCCGGGACAGATCGCCTACAATGAGCAGTTCTTC
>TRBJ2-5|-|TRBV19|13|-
CASSSTGQETQYF
TGTGCCAGTAGTAGTACTGGTCAAGAGACCCAGTACTTC
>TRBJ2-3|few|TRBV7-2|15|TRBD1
CASRPGQGVRDTQYF
TGTGCCAGCAGACCGGGACAGGGGGTGAGGGATACGCAGTATTTT
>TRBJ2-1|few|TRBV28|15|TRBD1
CASKTTGSSYNEQFF
TGTGCCAGCAAGACGACAGGGAGCTCCTACAATGAGCAGTTCTTC
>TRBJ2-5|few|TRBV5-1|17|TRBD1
CASRPTGGTGVRETQYF
TGCGCCAGCCGACCAACCGGTGGGACAGGGGTAAGAGAGACCCAGTACTTC
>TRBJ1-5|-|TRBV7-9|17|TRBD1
CASSLATGGAGNQPQHF
TGTGCCAGCAGCTTGGCAACAGGGGGCGCGGGCAATCAGCCCCAGCATTTT
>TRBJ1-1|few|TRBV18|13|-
CASSPSSGTEAFF
TGTGCCAGCTCACCCTCCTCGGGCACTGAAGCTTTCTTT
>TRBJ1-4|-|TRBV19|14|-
CASTADSSYEKLFF
TGTGCCAGTACCGCGGACAGTTCTTATGAAAAACTGTTTTTT
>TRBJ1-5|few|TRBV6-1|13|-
CASRLSSNQPQHF
TGTGCCAGCAGGTTATCTAGCAATCAGCCCCAGCATTTT
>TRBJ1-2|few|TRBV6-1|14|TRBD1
CASSLDRGGYGYTF
TGTGCCAGCAGCTTGGACAGGGGAGGCTATGGCTACACCTTC
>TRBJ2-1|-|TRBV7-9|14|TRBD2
CASSPGTSYNEQFF
TGTGCCAGCAGTCCAGGGACTAGTTACAATGAGCAGTTCTTC
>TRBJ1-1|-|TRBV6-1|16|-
CASSESLAQLNTEAFF
TGTGCCAGCAGTGAAAGTCTAGCCCAATTGAACACTGAAGCTTTCTTT
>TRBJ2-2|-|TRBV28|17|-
CASSLEGAGPRTGELFF
TGTGCCAGCAGTTTGGAAGGGGCGGGACCGCGGACCGGGGAGCTGTTTTTT
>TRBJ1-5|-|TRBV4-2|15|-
CASSQDVREVQPQHF
TGTGCCAGCAGCCAAGATGTACGGGAGGTTCAGCCCCAGCATTTT
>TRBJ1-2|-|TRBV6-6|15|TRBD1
CASSYLTGGRYGYTF
TGTGCCAGCAGTTACTTGACAGGGGGACGCTATGGCTACACCTTC
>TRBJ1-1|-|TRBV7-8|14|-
CASSNQGIRTEAFF
TGTGCCAGCAGCAACCAGGGTATACGCACTGAAGCTTTCTTT
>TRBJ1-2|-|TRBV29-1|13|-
CSVEKGRDYGYTF
TGCAGCGTTGAAAAGGGCAGGGACTATGGCTACACCTTC